A selection of T cell receptor beta chains follows, all from one sample in a study of blood T cell repertoires in COVID-19. Clones were sequenced by immunoSEQ multiplex PCR, and TCRdb holds only the in-frame ones, with some missing. The table has about 410,000 clones, just under 90% seen once. Sequencing input: PBMCs or T cells enriched from blood (not recorded which). These receptors all stem from a young woman who had recovered from COVID-19. CDR3s include the opening cysteine and the closing phenylalanine or tryptophan. Fields, in order: J gene, D gene, clone size, V gene, CDR3 protein, CDR3 DNA. A D gene is named only where the DNA matches it firmly. Clone size appears in some rows only: once, few, many, or a class for an expanded clone.

J: TRBJ1-4; D: -; size: -; V: TRBV5-4; CDR3: CASSPVGRGEKLFF; DNA: TGTGCCAGCAGTCCGGTAGGGCGGGGAGAAAAACTGTTTTTT
J: TRBJ1-1; D: -; size: -; V: TRBV30; CDR3: CASLGDNFNTEAFF; DNA: TGTGCCTCCCTGGGGGACAATTTTAACACTGAAGCTTTCTTT
J: TRBJ2-7; D: TRBD2; size: -; V: TRBV6-6; CDR3: CAIARGRASHEQYF; DNA: TGTGCCATCGCTCGGGGGAGGGCCTCCCACGAGCAGTACTTC
J: TRBJ2-7; D: -; size: -; V: TRBV2; CDR3: CASSEVSRGVAPYEQYF; DNA: TGTGCCAGCAGTGAAGTGAGTAGAGGAGTAGCCCCCTACGAGCAGTACTTC
J: TRBJ1-1; D: -; size: -; V: TRBV13; CDR3: CASSTRDKGWGTEAFF; DNA: TGTGCCAGCAGCACCCGGGACAAGGGCTGGGGCACTGAAGCTTTCTTT
J: TRBJ1-1; D: -; size: -; V: TRBV5-6; CDR3: CASSLASGTEAFF; DNA: TGTGCCAGCAGCTTGGCTTCGGGGACTGAAGCTTTCTTT
J: TRBJ1-6; D: -; size: -; V: TRBV23-1; CDR3: CASSLRGNSPLHF; DNA: TGCGCCAGCAGTCTAAGGGGTAATTCACCCCTCCACTTT
J: TRBJ2-3; D: TRBD1; size: -; V: TRBV5-1; CDR3: CASSLTGGTGLRTDTQYF; DNA: TGCGCCAGCAGCTTAACAGGGGGTACAGGTCTCCGCACAGATACGCAGTATTTT
J: TRBJ2-7; D: TRBD1; size: -; V: TRBV4-3; CDR3: CASSRGQGIRYEQYF; DNA: TGCGCCAGCAGCCGGGGACAGGGGATACGATACGAGCAGTACTTC
J: TRBJ1-2; D: -; size: many; V: TRBV30; CDR3: CAWSGLGEYYGYTF; DNA: TGTGCCTGGAGTGGCCTCGGGGAATACTATGGCTACACCTTC
J: TRBJ1-1; D: -; size: -; V: TRBV12-3/TRBV12-4; CDR3: CASSFNLVAEAFF; DNA: TGTGCCAGCAGTTTTAATCTTGTAGCTGAAGCTTTCTTT
J: TRBJ1-2; D: -; size: -; V: TRBV13; CDR3: CASSLGAAIYGYTF; DNA: TGTGCCAGCAGCTTAGGGGCGGCGATCTATGGCTACACCTTC
J: TRBJ2-2; D: TRBD1; size: -; V: TRBV5-1; CDR3: CASSQGTVNTGELFF; DNA: TGCGCCAGCAGCCAGGGGACAGTGAACACCGGGGAGCTGTTTTTT
J: TRBJ2-1; D: TRBD2; size: once; V: TRBV18; CDR3: CASSSLAGAYNEQFF; DNA: TGTGCCAGCTCTTCCCTAGCGGGAGCCTACAATGAGCAGTTCTTC
J: TRBJ1-2; D: -; size: -; V: TRBV28; CDR3: CASSPTGGYGYTF; DNA: TGTGCCAGCAGTCCAACAGGTGGCTATGGCTACACCTTC
J: TRBJ1-5; D: TRBD1; size: -; V: TRBV2; CDR3: CASRSLGQGNQPQHF; DNA: TGTGCCAGCAGATCGCTTGGACAGGGCAATCAGCCCCAGCATTTT
J: TRBJ2-1; D: TRBD1; size: -; V: TRBV19; CDR3: CASSTGVGTGGYNEQFF; DNA: TGTGCCAGTAGTACCGGGGTGGGGACAGGGGGCTACAATGAGCAGTTCTTC
J: TRBJ2-7; D: TRBD1; size: -; V: TRBV7-2; CDR3: CASSFGTGQIGEQYF; DNA: TGTGCCAGCAGCTTCGGGACAGGGCAAATTGGCGAGCAGTACTTC
J: TRBJ2-2; D: -; size: -; V: TRBV11-3; CDR3: CASSPTGNTGELFF; DNA: TGTGCCAGCAGCCCGACAGGGAACACCGGGGAGCTGTTTTTT
J: TRBJ2-2; D: TRBD2; size: -; V: TRBV6-5; CDR3: CASRGGGAGELFF; DNA: TGTGCCAGCAGAGGCGGGGGGGCCGGGGAGCTGTTTTTT
J: TRBJ1-2; D: -; size: -; V: TRBV11-2; CDR3: CASSHIPPWPYGYTF; DNA: TGTGCCAGCAGTCACATTCCCCCGTGGCCTTATGGCTACACCTTC
J: TRBJ1-2; D: -; size: -; V: TRBV30; CDR3: CAWSVDSYGYTF; DNA: TGTGCCTGGAGTGTAGATAGCTATGGCTACACCTTC
J: TRBJ1-5; D: -; size: -; V: TRBV30; CDR3: CAWSEVGGQPQHF; DNA: TGTGCCTGGAGTGAGGTGGGAGGTCAGCCCCAGCATTTT
J: TRBJ1-1; D: -; size: -; V: TRBV28; CDR3: CASSPPSALGTEAFF; DNA: TGTGCCAGCAGTCCCCCGTCTGCGCTCGGCACTGAAGCTTTCTTT
J: TRBJ2-7; D: -; size: once; V: TRBV5-1; CDR3: CASSLNRVGVSEQYF; DNA: TGCGCCAGCAGCTTGAACAGGGTCGGGGTGAGCGAGCAGTACTTC
J: TRBJ2-3; D: TRBD1; size: -; V: TRBV19; CDR3: CASETGGGSDTQYF; DNA: TGTGCCAGCGAAACAGGGGGAGGTTCAGATACGCAGTATTTT
J: TRBJ2-7; D: -; size: -; V: TRBV29-1; CDR3: CSVEVARTYEQYF; DNA: TGCAGCGTTGAAGTAGCGCGGACCTACGAGCAGTACTTC
J: TRBJ2-7; D: TRBD2; size: -; V: TRBV7-6; CDR3: CASSFGTSGTRRDEQYF; DNA: TGTGCCAGCAGCTTTGGGACTAGCGGGACCCGAAGGGACGAGCAGTACTTC
J: TRBJ2-4; D: TRBD1; size: -; V: TRBV30; CDR3: CALGDRAYKNIQYF; DNA: TGTGCCTTAGGGGACAGGGCCTACAAAAACATTCAGTACTTC
J: TRBJ1-1; D: -; size: -; V: TRBV28; CDR3: CASSLASRGWAFF; DNA: TGTGCCAGCAGTTTAGCTTCGCGCGGTTGGGCTTTCTTT
J: TRBJ2-2; D: -; size: -; V: TRBV9; CDR3: CASSVEAVNIGELFF; DNA: TGTGCCAGCAGCGTAGAAGCGGTTAACATCGGGGAGCTGTTTTTT
J: TRBJ1-1; D: -; size: -; V: TRBV5-4; CDR3: CASSLITGATEAFF; DNA: TGTGCCAGCAGCTTAATAACGGGAGCTACTGAAGCTTTCTTT
J: TRBJ2-5; D: -; size: -; V: TRBV5-1; CDR3: CASSLARTRTQQETQYF; DNA: TGCGCCAGCAGCTTGGCCCGAACTCGCACCCAACAAGAGACCCAGTACTTC
J: TRBJ1-1; D: -; size: -; V: TRBV15; CDR3: CATSRGLLDTEAFF; DNA: TGTGCCACCAGCAGAGGGCTTCTGGACACTGAAGCTTTCTTT
J: TRBJ2-1; D: -; size: once; V: TRBV4-1; CDR3: CASSQPGQPDEQFF; DNA: TGCGCCAGCAGCCAACCAGGACAGCCTGATGAGCAGTTCTTC
J: TRBJ1-1; D: -; size: -; V: TRBV5-4; CDR3: CASRVSGGMNTEAFF; DNA: TGTGCCAGCAGGGTGTCGGGGGGGATGAACACTGAAGCTTTCTTT
J: TRBJ2-1; D: TRBD2; size: once; V: TRBV11-2; CDR3: CASRGEPDSYNEQFF; DNA: TGTGCCTCGCGGGGGGAGCCTGACTCCTACAATGAGCAGTTCTTC
J: TRBJ2-7; D: TRBD2; size: -; V: TRBV24-1; CDR3: CATSEGDGLAGGPYEQYF; DNA: TGTGCCACCAGTGAAGGGGACGGCTTAGCGGGAGGGCCCTACGAGCAGTACTTC
J: TRBJ2-5; D: -; size: -; V: TRBV18; CDR3: CASSTDQETQYF; DNA: TGTGCCAGCTCCACAGATCAAGAGACCCAGTACTTC
J: TRBJ2-1; D: TRBD2; size: -; V: TRBV9; CDR3: CASSVVGRADEQFF; DNA: TGTGCCAGCAGCGTAGTCGGGAGGGCAGATGAGCAGTTCTTC
J: TRBJ1-5; D: TRBD1; size: once; V: TRBV10-1; CDR3: CASVVQGGTQPQHF; DNA: TGCGCCAGCGTTGTACAGGGGGGTACTCAGCCCCAGCATTTT
J: TRBJ1-4; D: -; size: -; V: TRBV6-5; CDR3: CASRAGNLFF; DNA: TGTGCCAGCAGGGCAGGGAACCTGTTTTTT
J: TRBJ1-4; D: -; size: -; V: TRBV7-9; CDR3: CASSWTEKLFF; DNA: TGTGCCAGCAGCTGGACAGAAAAACTGTTTTTT
J: TRBJ2-5; D: TRBD2; size: -; V: TRBV4-1; CDR3: CASSPVSGGIETQYF; DNA: TGCGCCAGCAGCCCAGTGAGCGGGGGAATAGAGACCCAGTACTTC
J: TRBJ2-5; D: TRBD2; size: once; V: TRBV5-1; CDR3: CASSLTGLAGGLQETQYF; DNA: TGCGCCAGCAGCTTGACGGGACTAGCGGGAGGTTTGCAAGAGACCCAGTACTTC
J: TRBJ1-2; D: -; size: once; V: TRBV2; CDR3: CASSPLWGDDGYTF; DNA: TGTGCCAGCAGCCCCCTCTGGGGGGATGATGGCTACACCTTC
J: TRBJ2-7; D: TRBD2; size: -; V: TRBV28; CDR3: CASMLSSGGYEQYF; DNA: TGTGCCAGCATGTTATCTAGCGGAGGCTACGAGCAGTACTTC
J: TRBJ2-2; D: TRBD2; size: -; V: TRBV27; CDR3: CASSLISGRSTGELFF; DNA: TGTGCCAGCAGTTTAATTAGCGGGAGGTCCACCGGGGAGCTGTTTTTT
J: TRBJ2-7; D: TRBD2; size: few; V: TRBV7-9; CDR3: CASSLASGRNEQYF; DNA: TGTGCCAGCAGCTTAGCTAGCGGGAGGAACGAGCAGTACTTC